The source of this T cell receptor beta chain is a study of blood T cell repertoires in COVID-19 (TCRdb year 2020). At the level of the whole study: Samples covering the acute and convalescent phases of COVID-19 were provided by collaborators in the United States, Italy and Spain. The material from the prospective study consisted of cDNA or gDNA derived from T cells, B-cell-depleted T cells, or PBMCs. The dataset comprised deeply sampled blood TCRbeta repertoires from subjects exposed to, actively infected with, or recovered from COVID-19. The repertoires were released in a freely available public database meant as a resource for research on the immune response to SARS-CoV-2. Samples were obtained from the ongoing ImmuneRACE study (first 160 participants) and from over 1,000 subjects provided by 6 global collaborators. A de-identified subject ID, COVID-19 status, age in years and sex were almost always included in the sample metadata. Where HLA class I and class II types were available, the types were taken from metadata supplied by the sample provider, not from assay-based typing. The study at large found these results: How much clinical and demographic metadata was included differed by source and by participant, and the metadata was provided uncurated.

TCRbeta CDR3 regions were amplified from genomic DNA using the immunoSEQ Assay, a bias-controlled multiplex PCR. The study's processing was this. Within the assay, amplification of reference gene primers was used to estimate how many nucleated cells each sample contained. To quantify the absolute abundance of each unique TCRbeta CDR3 rearrangement, sequence reads were collapsed and filtered. Productive Simpson clonality was computed per sample as the square root of Simpson's diversity index over productive rearrangements. Here the immuneACCESS table is served through TCRdb, limited to in-frame sequences with V and J called. Missing clones are a known gap in these copies; in checked studies unresolved V genes cover under half, and the rest lacks a known reason. V and J calls and clone size are copied from that table; D and trimming were computed from the DNA. Across this sample there are 30,000 to 45,000 clones, with over 75% seen only once. 33% of the sample goes to the ten largest clones.

Each collaborating institution followed its own protocols to collect whole blood in K2EDTA tubes. Collaborator samples were shipped for TCRbeta analysis as frozen whole blood, isolated PBMCs, or DNA extracted from either sample type. This clone was picked up a small number of times. Its antigen remains undetermined. No quality values exist for individual bases; no much larger clone is one base distant. V drops 1 base and J drops 3 bases, leaving 10 bases in between. Inclusive of the bounding cysteine and phenylalanine, the CDR3 is 14 residues long. Just the 42-base CDR3 DNA is kept, in frame starting at base 1. For CDR1 and CDR2, the germline V gene (reference sequence) lists LNHDA and SQIVND.

The sequence came from a man in his sixties with acute or convalescent COVID-19. The chain is assembled from TRBV19 and TRBJ2-7; no D segment can be confidently identified. The sample comprised peripheral blood. The DNA is as follows: TGTGCCAGTAGTATAGCGGAGAGCAGCTACGAGCAGTACTTC. This encodes CASSIAESSYEQYF.